This T cell receptor beta chain originates from a study of CD8 T cells in Susac syndrome. TEMRA cells were FACS-enriched, with CD8+ and CD4+ T cells isolated negatively. With random hexamers, reverse transcription was performed on about 0.5 to 1 ug of RNA. An immunoSEQ multiplex PCR generated amplified TCR beta CDR3 products spanning 54 Vbeta and 13 Jbeta. TCRdb independently ran MiXCR on the immunoSEQ multiplex PCR reads; one entry per CDR3 protein. The sample comprises approximately 120,000 distinct CDR3 sequences, roughly 95% of which are singletons, and 0.096% rests with the top ten. V was cut by 1 base and J by 0 bases, with 13 bases left in between. The CDR3 consists of 17 residues. Per the germline V gene, CDR1 is LGHNA and CDR2 is YSLEER.

The sequencing input was CD4+ T cells from PBMCs. The chain uses TRBV4-3 and TRBJ1-3; D is unresolved. This TCR was recovered from a human donor in good health. CDR3 sequence reads: CASSQGLGVASGNTIYF. In nucleotides, the CDR3 is TGCGCCAGCAGCCAAGGCCTCGGGGTGGCCTCTGGAAACACCATATATTTT.